This paragraph reports one T cell receptor (beta chain). This sample stems from a study of blood T cell repertoires in COVID-19. After removal of 6 bases from V and 4 bases from J, the junction contained 7 bases not matched to a gene. The CDR3 has 14 amino acids. CDR1 ENHRY and CDR2 SYGVKD come from the germline V gene. Using immunoSEQ multiplex PCR, the repertoire was profiled, and TCRdb retains in-frame clones only, with some absent. The top ten hold 10% to 15% of the sample, which has 130,000 to 150,000 clones, approximately 80% seen once. The sample was peripheral blood. V usage is TRBV10-3 and J usage is TRBJ2-7, with 9 nucleotides matching TRBD1. This TCR derives from a man in his sixties with active or convalescent COVID-19. In DNA form, the CDR3 reads TGTGCCATCAGACCTGGGACAGGGAGGTACGAGCAGTACTTC. It translates to CAIRPGTGRYEQYF.